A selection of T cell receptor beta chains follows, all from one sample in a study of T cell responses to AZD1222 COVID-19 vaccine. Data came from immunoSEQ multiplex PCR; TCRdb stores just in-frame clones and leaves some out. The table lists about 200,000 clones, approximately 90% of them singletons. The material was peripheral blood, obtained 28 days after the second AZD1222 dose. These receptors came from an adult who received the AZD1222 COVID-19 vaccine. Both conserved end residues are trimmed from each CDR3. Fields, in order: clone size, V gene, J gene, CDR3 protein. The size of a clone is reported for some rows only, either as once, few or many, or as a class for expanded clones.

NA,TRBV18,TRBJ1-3,ASSPAQGPGNTIY
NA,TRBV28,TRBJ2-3,ASSSPGRGSTDTQY
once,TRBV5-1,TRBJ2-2,ASSPGDRENSGELF
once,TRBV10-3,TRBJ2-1,AISARGGAGDYNEQF
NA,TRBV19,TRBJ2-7,ASSRTGTNYEQY
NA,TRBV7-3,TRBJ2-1,ASSLAGGTDEQF
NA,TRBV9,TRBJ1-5,ASSPFASGENQPQH
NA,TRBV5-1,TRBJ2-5,ASSEGTPRETQY
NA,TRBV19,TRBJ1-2,ASTARGQGVEGYT
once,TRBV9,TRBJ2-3,ASSVGSSGTDTQY